This T cell receptor beta chain was documented in a study of blood T cell repertoires in COVID-19. As for the study in general: The United States, Italy and Spain provided the acute and convalescent COVID-19 samples.

CDR1 SGHDN and CDR2 FVKESK come from the germline V gene. The V gene lost 1 base and the J gene lost 4 bases, with 19 bases spanning the gap. The CDR3 has 17 residues. While infection was still active, Seattle patients were enrolled and then followed longitudinally. Sequencing was performed with immunoSEQ multiplex PCR; in TCRdb, only in-frame clones are kept and a portion is missing. The data show roughly 180,000 clones, with roughly 81% seen just once and 10% to 15% held by the top ten. What was sequenced was peripheral blood. The V and J genes are TRBV14 and TRBJ1-1, with D maybe TRBD1 (5 bases). This receptor was taken from a woman aged 80 or over with COVID-19, enrolled during active disease. The CDR3 nucleotides read TGTGCCAGCAGCCAAGTTTCAGGGCTTAGGCTAACCACTGAAGCTTTCTTT. Translation: CASSQVSGLRLTTEAFF.